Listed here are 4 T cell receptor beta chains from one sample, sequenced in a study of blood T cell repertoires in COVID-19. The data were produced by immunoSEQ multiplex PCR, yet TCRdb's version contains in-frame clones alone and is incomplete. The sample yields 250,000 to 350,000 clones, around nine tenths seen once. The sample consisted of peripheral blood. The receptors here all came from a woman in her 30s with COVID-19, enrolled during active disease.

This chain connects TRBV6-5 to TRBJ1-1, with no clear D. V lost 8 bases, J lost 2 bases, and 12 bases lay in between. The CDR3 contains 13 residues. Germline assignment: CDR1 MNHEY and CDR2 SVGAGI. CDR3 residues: CASGLGGNTEAFF. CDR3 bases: TGTGCCAGCGGTCTGGGAGGAAACACTGAAGCTTTCTTT.

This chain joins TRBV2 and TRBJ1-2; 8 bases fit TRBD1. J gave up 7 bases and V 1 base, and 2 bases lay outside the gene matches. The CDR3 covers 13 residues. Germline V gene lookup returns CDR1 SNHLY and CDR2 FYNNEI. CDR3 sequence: CASSEGTGPGYTF. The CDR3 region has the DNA TGTGCCAGCAGTGAAGGGACAGGGCCTGGCTACACCTTC. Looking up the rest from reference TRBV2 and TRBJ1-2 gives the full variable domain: EPEVTQTPSHQVTQMGQEVILRCVPISNHLYFYWYRQILGQKVEFLVSFYNNEISEKSEIFDDQFSVERPDGSNFTLKIRSTKLEDSAMYFCASSEGTGPGYTFGSGTRLTVV.

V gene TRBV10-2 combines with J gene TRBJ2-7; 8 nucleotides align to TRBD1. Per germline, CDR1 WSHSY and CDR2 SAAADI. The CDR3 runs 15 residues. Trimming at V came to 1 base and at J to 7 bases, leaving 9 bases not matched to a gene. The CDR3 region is CASSEWAGGLREQYF. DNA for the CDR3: TGCGCCAGCAGTGAGTGGGCAGGGGGCTTAAGGGAGCAGTACTTC.

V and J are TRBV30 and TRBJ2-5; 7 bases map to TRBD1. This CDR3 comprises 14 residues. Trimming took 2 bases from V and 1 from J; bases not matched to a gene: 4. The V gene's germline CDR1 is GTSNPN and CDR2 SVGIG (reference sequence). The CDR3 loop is CAWSLGQSQETQYF. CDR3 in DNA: TGTGCCTGGAGTTTGGGACAGTCCCAAGAGACCCAGTACTTC.